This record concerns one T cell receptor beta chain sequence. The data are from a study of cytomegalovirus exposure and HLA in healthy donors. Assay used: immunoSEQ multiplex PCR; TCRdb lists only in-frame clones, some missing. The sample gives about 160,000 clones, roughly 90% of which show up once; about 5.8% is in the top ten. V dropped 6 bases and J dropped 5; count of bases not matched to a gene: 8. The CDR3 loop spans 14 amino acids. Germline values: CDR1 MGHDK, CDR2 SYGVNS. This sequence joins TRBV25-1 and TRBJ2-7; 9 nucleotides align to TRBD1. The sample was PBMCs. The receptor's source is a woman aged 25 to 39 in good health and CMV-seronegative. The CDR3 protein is CASRGGQGSHEQYF. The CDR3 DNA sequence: TGTGCCAGCAGAGGAGGACAGGGGTCACACGAGCAGTACTTC.